The 26 T cell receptor beta chains listed next were all sequenced from one sample in a study of blood T cells in healthy people across ages. Through a sample-barcoded 5' primer and a J-beta primer mix, a second PCR was run for roughly 7 to 11 cycles. TCRdb re-called the 5' RACE reads through MiXCR, storing one row per CDR3 protein. The sample lists around 1.5 million distinct CDR3 sequences; approximately 63% were seen once. The sequencing sample was made of blood. These receptors all stem from a man aged 18 to 29 in good health.

The rearrangement uses TRBV6-6 and TRBJ1-2; D gene unclear. The CDR3 covers 11 residues. Germline V CDR1 and CDR2: MNHNY, SVGAGI (reference sequence). The V end lost 5 bases, the J end lost 8 bases, and 9 bases lay between the germline ends. The CDR3 DNA reads TGTGCCAGCAGTCCAGTGAGCGGCTACACCTTC. This gives the protein CASSPVSGYTF.

This clonotype was seen a few times. The chain carries TRBV5-1 and TRBJ2-7; 9 bases align to TRBD1. Germline assignment: CDR1 SGHRS and CDR2 YFSETQ. CDR3 size: 16 residues. J was trimmed by 5 bases and V by 2 bases; bases with no gene match: 11. In DNA, the CDR3 is TGCGCCAGCAGCTTAACCGGGACAGGGTTAATCCACGAGCAGTACTTC. This gives the protein CASSLTGTGLIHEQYF.

This chain links TRBV12-3 or TRBV12-4 with TRBJ2-7; TRBD1 aligns across 8 bases. This CDR3 is 15 amino acids long. V was clipped by 4 bases and J by 2 bases; unmatched bases: 7. CDR3: CASSSTGVLTYEQYF. The DNA for the CDR3 is TGTGCCAGCAGTTCGACAGGGGTCCTTACCTACGAGCAGTACTTC.

This clonotype was detected only a few times. V is TRBV4-1 and J is TRBJ2-4; 8 bases line up with TRBD1. Gene TRBJ2-7 matches the end of the DNA better, so the J call may be wrong. From germline, CDR1 is MGHRA and CDR2 YSYEKL. The CDR3 has 16 residues. This CDR3 reads CASSQPFRQGSHEQYF. The CDR3 DNA reads TGCGCCAGCAGCCAACCATTCCGACAGGGGAGCCACGAGCAGTACTTC.

The chain combines TRBV2 with TRBJ2-7; D remains ambiguous. The DNA end favors TRBJ2-5, so the J call may be wrong. Looked up from germline, CDR1 is SNHLY and CDR2 is FYNNEI. CDR3 size: 15 residues. The CDR3, as DNA: TGTGCCAGCTTAGTGAGCTGGGGTTACCGAGAGACCCAGTACTTC. Encoded protein: CASLVSWGYRETQYF.

The V gene is TRBV29-1, the J gene TRBJ2-4; D call uncertain. CDR1 is SQVTM and CDR2 is ANQGSEA in the germline V gene. V was clipped by 3 bases and J by 4 bases, with 7 bases between them. This CDR3 spans 12 amino acids. The CDR3 here is CSVEGIKNIQYF. CDR3 sequence (DNA): TGCAGCGTTGAGGGAATTAAAAACATTCAGTACTTC.

The V call is TRBV5-1, the J call TRBJ2-3; 7 bases match TRBD1. J gave up 0 bases and V 3 bases, and 7 bases lay outside the gene matches. There are 16 residues in the CDR3. Germline CDR1 SGHRS, CDR2 YFSETQ. The CDR3 bases are TGCGCCAGCAGCTCGGGGACAGCTCCTAGCACAGATACGCAGTATTTT. This sequence encodes CASSSGTAPSTDTQYF.

V usage is TRBV12-5 and J usage is TRBJ2-3, with 14 bases lining up with TRBD2. V gave up 1 base and J gave up 7 bases; unmatched junction bases: 7. Germline-derived CDR1 and CDR2 are LGHNT and FRNRAP. This CDR3 is built from 17 residues. CDR3 protein: CASGLARLAGGPNTQYF. The DNA for the CDR3 is TGTGCTAGTGGTTTGGCCCGACTAGCGGGAGGGCCGAATACGCAGTATTTT. The full variable domain, rest sourced from reference TRBV12-5 and TRBJ2-3, is DARVTQTPRHKVTEMGQEVTMRCQPILGHNTVFWYRQTMMQGLELLAYFRNRAPLDDSGMPKDRFSAEMPDATLATLKIQPSEPRDSAVYFCASGLARLAGGPNTQYFGPGTRLTVL.

This clonotype has a handful of counts. This sequence joins TRBV29-1 and TRBJ2-7, with D perhaps TRBD1 (5 bases). With 4 bases removed from V and 2 bases from J, the gap between germline ends came to 15 bases. Germline CDR1 SQVTM, CDR2 ANQGSEA. The CDR3 is 14 residues long. The CDR3 DNA is TGCAGCGTTGTTGGGGCAGCGACGACCTACGAGCAGTACTTC. Translated, it gives CSVVGAATTYEQYF.

J is TRBJ1-2 and V is TRBV10-2; TRBD1 aligns across 8 bases. V was clipped by 10 bases and J by 5 bases; unmatched bases: 3. The CDR3 is 11 amino acids. The V gene's germline CDR1 is WSHSY and CDR2 SAAADI. CDR3 nucleotide sequence: TGCGCCACAACAGGGGGTTATGGCTACACCTTC. It translates to CATTGGYGYTF.

This clonotype has only a few counts. J is TRBJ1-2 and V is TRBV27; 10 bases fit TRBD1. CDR3 length: 14 amino acids. The V gene's germline CDR1 is MNHEY and CDR2 SMNVEV (reference sequence). V was pared by 2 bases and J by 4 bases, with 1 base of the junction left unmatched. Here the CDR3 DNA reads TGTGCCAGCAGTTTAAGGACAGGGGGCTATGGCTACACCTTC. Its translation: CASSLRTGGYGYTF.

This chain uses TRBV11-2 with TRBJ2-5; 8 bases line up with TRBD1. Looked up from germline, CDR1 is SGHAT and CDR2 is FQNNGV. V trimming: 3 bases; J trimming: 4 bases; junction bases outside the gene matches: 7. CDR3 length: 15 residues. The CDR3 region is CASSFRTGSGETQYF. DNA of the CDR3: TGTGCCAGCAGCTTCCGGACAGGGTCGGGAGAGACCCAGTACTTC.

For the CDR3, the DNA is TGTGCCAGCTCTACCGGGACAGGGGAAGTATCTGGGGCCAACGTCCTGACTTTC. As protein: CASSTGTGEVSGANVLTF. V and J are TRBV7-9 and TRBJ2-6; 10 bases are a match to TRBD1. Unmatched junction bases numbered 11, after V lost 8 bases and J lost 1 base. The CDR3 length is 18 residues. Per germline, CDR1 SEHNR and CDR2 FQNEAQ (reference sequence).

The chain employs TRBV20-1 and TRBJ2-7; no clear D. The CDR3 is 14 residues long. Trimming took 0 bases from V and 4 from J, leaving 13 bases between them. In germline, CDR1 is DFQATT, CDR2 SNEGSKA (reference sequence). The CDR3 sequence: CSARDSTVGYEQYF. CDR3 DNA sequence: TGCAGTGCTAGAGATTCCACGGTCGGGTACGAGCAGTACTTC.

The chain uses TRBV25-1 and TRBJ2-2; TRBD1 matches 10 bases. The CDR3 spans 15 residues. Germline trimming cut 5 bases from V and 7 bases from J; bases unmatched to any gene: 7. The germline CDR1 and CDR2 sequences are MGHDK and SYGVNS. CDR3 nucleotide sequence: TGTGCCAGCAGTCAATGGGACAGGGGCAACGGGGAGCTGTTTTTT. It specifies CASSQWDRGNGELFF.

The chain couples TRBV5-1 to TRBJ1-1, with D hard to call. The length of the CDR3 is 16 residues. The ends were cut back, 1 base at V and 0 bases at J, with 13 bases in the middle. The germline V gene has CDR1 SGHRS and CDR2 YFSETQ. The CDR3 DNA is TGCGCCAGCAGCTTGCGGCCGGACCGCATGAACACTGAAGCTTTCTTT. Translating it yields CASSLRPDRMNTEAFF.

The chain is built from TRBV29-1 and TRBJ2-6; a weak D match, TRBD2 (6 bases). The germline gives CDR1 SQVTM, CDR2 ANQGSEA. Trimming took 7 bases from V and 1 from J, leaving 17 bases between them. The CDR3 has 16 residues. CDR3 residues: CSALVSRGSGANVLTF. The CDR3 DNA sequence: TGCAGCGCCCTGGTCTCTCGGGGGTCTGGGGCCAACGTCCTGACTTTC.

V and J are TRBV14 and TRBJ2-5; D gene unclear. The J call may be faulty, since TRBJ2-7 better matches the DNA end. Looked up from germline, CDR1 is SGHDN and CDR2 is FVKESK. The length of the CDR3 is 15 residues. CDR3 sequence: CASSQDWALAYEQYF. The CDR3 bases are TGTGCCAGCAGCCAAGATTGGGCGCTAGCCTACGAGCAGTACTTC.

The genes are TRBV28 and TRBJ1-5; possible D gene TRBD1, 6 bases. CDR3 length equals 15 residues. Germline lookup yields CDR1 MDHEN and CDR2 SYDVKM. Between the trimmed V and J ends, which lost 6 bases and 0 bases, there was a span of 12 bases. For the CDR3, the DNA is TGTGCCAGCAGAGAACAGGGTTATAGCAATCAGCCCCAGCATTTT. It is translated as CASREQGYSNQPQHF.

The gene calls are TRBV14 and TRBJ2-7, with a possible D match to TRBD1 (6 bases). The J call could be wrong; TRBJ2-5 is a better fit for the DNA end. This CDR3 contains 16 residues. The germline CDR1 and CDR2 sequences are SGHDN and FVKESK. This chain's CDR3 is CASSHRGPPSQETQYF. Here the CDR3 DNA reads TGTGCCAGCAGCCACAGGGGTCCACCCAGCCAAGAGACCCAGTACTTC.

The chain recombines TRBV29-1 with TRBJ2-3; possible D gene TRBD2, 6 bases. Germline CDR1 SQVTM, CDR2 ANQGSEA. Trimming took 7 bases from V and 7 from J, leaving 9 bases between them. This CDR3 has 10 residues. The CDR3 DNA reads as TGCAGCGGTCGGGAGAATACGCAGTATTTT. It is translated as CSGRENTQYF.

The V and J genes are TRBV20-1 and TRBJ2-1; D gene ambiguous. Deletions cut 6 bases from V and 3 bases from J, with 9 bases between. Germline CDR1 and CDR2: DFQATT and SNEGSKA (reference sequence). CDR3 length: 12 amino acids. CDR3 nucleotides: TGCAGTGCCCTAGACAACTACAATGAGCAGTTCTTC. Its protein is CSALDNYNEQFF.

This clonotype has only a few counts. This sequence joins TRBV6-6 and TRBJ1-1; TRBD1 agrees at 7 bases. Germline loops: CDR1 MNHNY, CDR2 SVGAGI (reference sequence). CDR3 length: 14 amino acids. Germline trimming cut 6 bases from V and 0 bases from J; bases unmatched to any gene: 4. In DNA, the CDR3 is TGTGCCAGCAGGGCGGGACAGCTGAACACTGAAGCTTTCTTT. Amino acids: CASRAGQLNTEAFF.

The rearrangement links TRBV25-1 to TRBJ2-4; D gene unclear. The last part of the DNA fits TRBJ2-7 better; the J call may be wrong. CDR3 length: 13 amino acids. CDR1 and CDR2 from the germline V gene are MGHDK and SYGVNS. CDR3 residues: CASSESRNYEQYF. CDR3 DNA: TGTGCCAGCAGTGAGTCCCGAAACTACGAGCAGTACTTC.

This chain joins TRBV20-1 and TRBJ2-5, with D maybe TRBD1 (6 bases). Matching the DNA end better, TRBJ2-7 makes the J call doubtful. CDR1 and CDR2 (germline): DFQATT, SNEGSKA (reference sequence). This CDR3 has 14 amino acids. The CDR3 nucleotides are TGCAGTGCTGATCCCGGGACACACGTTTACGAGCAGTACTTC. This gives the protein CSADPGTHVYEQYF.

This clonotype was seen more than once but under ten times. V gene TRBV27 combines with J gene TRBJ1-3; tentative D call: TRBD1 (6 bases). In germline, CDR1 is MNHEY, CDR2 SMNVEV (reference sequence). There are 15 residues in the CDR3. Trimming left V 5 bases short and J 4 bases short, with 15 bases between. CDR3 sequence (DNA): TGTGCCAGCAGTCGTAGGGGGGGGTTAGGAAACACCATATATTTT. It translates to CASSRRGGLGNTIYF.